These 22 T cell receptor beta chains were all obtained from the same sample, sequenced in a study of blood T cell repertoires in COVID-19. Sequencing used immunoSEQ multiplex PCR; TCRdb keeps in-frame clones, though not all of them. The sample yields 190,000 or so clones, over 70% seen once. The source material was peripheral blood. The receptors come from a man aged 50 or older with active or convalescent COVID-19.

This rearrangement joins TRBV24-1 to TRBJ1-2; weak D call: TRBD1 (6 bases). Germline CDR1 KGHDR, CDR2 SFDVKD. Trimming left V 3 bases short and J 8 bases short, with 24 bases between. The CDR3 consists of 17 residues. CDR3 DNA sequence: TGTGCCACCAGTGATGAGGGGGGGATACAGGGACCTAGAGGCTACACCTTC. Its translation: CATSDEGGIQGPRGYTF.

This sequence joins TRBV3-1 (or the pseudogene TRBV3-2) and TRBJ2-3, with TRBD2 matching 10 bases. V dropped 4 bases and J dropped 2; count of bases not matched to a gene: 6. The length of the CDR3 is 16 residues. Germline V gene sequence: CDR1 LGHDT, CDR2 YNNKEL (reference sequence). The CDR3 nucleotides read TGTGCCAGCAGCCCGCTGACTAGCGGGTTCACAGATACGCAGTATTTT. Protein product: CASSPLTSGFTDTQYF.

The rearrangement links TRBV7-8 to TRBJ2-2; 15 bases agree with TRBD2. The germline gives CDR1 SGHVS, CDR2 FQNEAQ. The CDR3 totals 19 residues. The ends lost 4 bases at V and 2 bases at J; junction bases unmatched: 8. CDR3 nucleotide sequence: TGTGCCAGCAGCTCGTTGGGACTAGCGGGGGGCTATAACACCGGGGAGCTGTTTTTT. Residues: CASSSLGLAGGYNTGELFF.

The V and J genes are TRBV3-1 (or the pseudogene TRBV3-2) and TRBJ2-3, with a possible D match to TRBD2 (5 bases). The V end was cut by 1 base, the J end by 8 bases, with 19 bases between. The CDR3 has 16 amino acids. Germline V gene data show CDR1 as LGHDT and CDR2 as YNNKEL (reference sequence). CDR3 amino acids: CASSQVGSLALGTQYF. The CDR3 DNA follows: TGTGCCAGCAGCCAAGTAGGGAGTCTAGCATTGGGTACGCAGTATTTT.

The CDR3 loop reads CASSSPEGQGSYEQYF. The CDR3 DNA reads TGTGCCAGCAGCTCCCCAGAAGGACAGGGCTCCTACGAGCAGTACTTC. The J gene is TRBJ2-7, the V gene TRBV5-4, with 8 bases that match TRBD1. After removal of 3 bases from V and 0 bases from J, the junction contained 8 bases not matched to a gene. Germline lookup yields CDR1 SGHNT and CDR2 YYREEE (reference sequence). The length of the CDR3 is 16 residues.

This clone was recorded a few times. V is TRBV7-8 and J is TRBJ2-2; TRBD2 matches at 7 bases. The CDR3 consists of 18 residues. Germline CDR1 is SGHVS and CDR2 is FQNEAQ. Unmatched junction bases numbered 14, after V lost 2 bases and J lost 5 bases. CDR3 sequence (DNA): TGTGCCAGCAGCTTATCGGCGTGGGGAGGGTTAAGGACCGGGGAGCTGTTTTTT. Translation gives CASSLSAWGGLRTGELFF.

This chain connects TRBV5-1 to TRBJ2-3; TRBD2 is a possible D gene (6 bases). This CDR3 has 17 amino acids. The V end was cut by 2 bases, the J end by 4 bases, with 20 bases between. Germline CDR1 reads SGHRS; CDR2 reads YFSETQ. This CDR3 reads CASSLLGLNPRPDTQYF. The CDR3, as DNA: TGCGCCAGCAGCTTATTAGGACTAAACCCTAGGCCAGATACGCAGTATTTT.

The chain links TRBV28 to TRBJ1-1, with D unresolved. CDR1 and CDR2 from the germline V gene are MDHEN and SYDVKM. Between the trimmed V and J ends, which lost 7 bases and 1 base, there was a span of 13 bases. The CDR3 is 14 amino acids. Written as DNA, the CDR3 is TGTGCCAGCAACTCTCCCTTCGGGAACACTGAAGCTTTCTTT. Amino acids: CASNSPFGNTEAFF.

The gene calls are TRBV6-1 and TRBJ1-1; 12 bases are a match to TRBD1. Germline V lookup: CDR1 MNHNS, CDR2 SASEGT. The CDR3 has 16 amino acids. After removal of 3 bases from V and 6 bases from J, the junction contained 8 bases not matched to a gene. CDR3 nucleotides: TGTGCCAGCAGTGATGGTGGGGACAGGGGGCGTCCTGAAGCTTTCTTT. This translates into CASSDGGDRGRPEAFF.

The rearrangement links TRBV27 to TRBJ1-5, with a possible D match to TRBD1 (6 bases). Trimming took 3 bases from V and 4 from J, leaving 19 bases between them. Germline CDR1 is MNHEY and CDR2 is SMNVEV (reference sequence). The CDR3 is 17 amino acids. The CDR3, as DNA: TGTGCCAGCAGTTTGCGGCAGGGGCCTTTATCAAATCAGCCCCAGCATTTT. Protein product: CASSLRQGPLSNQPQHF.

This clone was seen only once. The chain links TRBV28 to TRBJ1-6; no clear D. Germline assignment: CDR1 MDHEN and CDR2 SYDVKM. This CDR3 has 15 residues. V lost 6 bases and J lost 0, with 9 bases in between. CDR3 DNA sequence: TGTGCCAGCAGGATACAGAGCTCCTATAATTCACCCCTCCACTTT. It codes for CASRIQSSYNSPLHF.

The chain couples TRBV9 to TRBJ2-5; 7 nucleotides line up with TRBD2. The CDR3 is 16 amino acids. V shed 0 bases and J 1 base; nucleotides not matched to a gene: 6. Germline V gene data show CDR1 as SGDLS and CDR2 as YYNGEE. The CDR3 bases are TGTGCCAGCAGCGTAGGGGCTAGCGGCCTCCAAGAGACCCAGTACTTC. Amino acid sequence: CASSVGASGLQETQYF.

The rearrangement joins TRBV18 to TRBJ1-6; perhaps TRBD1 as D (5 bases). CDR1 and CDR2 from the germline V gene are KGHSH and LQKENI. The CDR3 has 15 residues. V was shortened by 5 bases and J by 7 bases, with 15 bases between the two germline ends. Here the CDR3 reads CASSAGLDENSPLHF. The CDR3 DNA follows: TGTGCCAGCTCAGCGGGGCTAGATGAAAATTCACCCCTCCACTTT.

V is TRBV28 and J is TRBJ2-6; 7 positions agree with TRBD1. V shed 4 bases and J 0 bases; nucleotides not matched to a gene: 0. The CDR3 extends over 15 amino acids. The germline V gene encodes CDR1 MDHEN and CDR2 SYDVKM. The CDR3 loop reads CASSSGGSGANVLTF. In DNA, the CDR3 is TGTGCCAGCAGTTCAGGGGGCTCTGGGGCCAACGTCCTGACTTTC.

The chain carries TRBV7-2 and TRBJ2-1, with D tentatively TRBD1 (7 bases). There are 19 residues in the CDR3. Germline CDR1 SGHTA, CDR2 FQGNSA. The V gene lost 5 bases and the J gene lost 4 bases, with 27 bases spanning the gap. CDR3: CASSGGLERTSGGYNEQFF. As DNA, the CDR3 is TGTGCCAGCAGCGGGGGACTTGAGCGGACCTCAGGGGGTTACAATGAGCAGTTCTTC.

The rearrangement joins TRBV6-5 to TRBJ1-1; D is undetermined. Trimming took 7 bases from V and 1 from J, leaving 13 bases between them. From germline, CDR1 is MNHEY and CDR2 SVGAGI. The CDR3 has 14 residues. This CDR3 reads CASTFRQRNTEAFF. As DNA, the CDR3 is TGTGCCAGCACCTTCCGGCAGCGGAACACTGAAGCTTTCTTT.

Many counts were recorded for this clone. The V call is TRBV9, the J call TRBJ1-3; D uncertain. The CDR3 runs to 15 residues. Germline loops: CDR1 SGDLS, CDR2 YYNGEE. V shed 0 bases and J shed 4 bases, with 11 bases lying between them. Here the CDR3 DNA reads TGTGCCAGCAGCGTAGGGCCAGGTGAGGGAAACACCATATATTTT. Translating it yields CASSVGPGEGNTIYF. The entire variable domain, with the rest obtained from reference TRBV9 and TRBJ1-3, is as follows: DSGVTQTPKHLITATGQRVTLRCSPRSGDLSVYWYQQSLDQGLQFLIQYYNGEERAKGNILERFSAQQFPDLHSELNLSSLELGDSALYFCASSVGPGEGNTIYFGEGSWLTVV.

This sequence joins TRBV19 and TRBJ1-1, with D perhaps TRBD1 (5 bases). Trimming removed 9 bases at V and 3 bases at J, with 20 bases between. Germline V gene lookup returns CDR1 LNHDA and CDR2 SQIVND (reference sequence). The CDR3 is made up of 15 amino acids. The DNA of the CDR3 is TGTGCCAGCGAGAGGGACTCCTGGGCGGACACTGAAGCTTTCTTT. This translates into CASERDSWADTEAFF.

CDR3 coding DNA: TGTGCCAGAACGACAGGGGTGACTGAAGCTTTCTTT. This encodes CARTTGVTEAFF. This chain connects TRBV5-3 to TRBJ1-1, with 8 bases identical to TRBD1. TRBV5-3 is annotated as an ORF whose role is uncertain. J lost 5 bases, V lost 6 bases, and 3 bases had no gene match. This CDR3 has 12 amino acids.

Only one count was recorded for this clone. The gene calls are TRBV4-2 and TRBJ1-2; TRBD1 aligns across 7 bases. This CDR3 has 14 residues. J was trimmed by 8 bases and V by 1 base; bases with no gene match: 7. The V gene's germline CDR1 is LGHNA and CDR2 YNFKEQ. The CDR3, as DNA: TGTGCCAGCAGCCAAGGAGGACAGGCCCCAGGCTACACCTTC. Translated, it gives CASSQGGQAPGYTF.

This chain's CDR3 is CASSEGSGLASSEQYF. CDR3 nucleotide sequence: TGCGCCAGCAGTGAGGGTAGTGGGCTAGCGAGTTCCGAGCAGTACTTC. The rearrangement joins TRBV10-1 to TRBJ2-7; TRBD2 might be the D (6 bases). Trimming stripped 2 bases from V and 6 bases from J, with 20 bases between. CDR1 and CDR2 (germline): WNHNN, SYGVQD (reference sequence). The CDR3 extends over 16 amino acids.

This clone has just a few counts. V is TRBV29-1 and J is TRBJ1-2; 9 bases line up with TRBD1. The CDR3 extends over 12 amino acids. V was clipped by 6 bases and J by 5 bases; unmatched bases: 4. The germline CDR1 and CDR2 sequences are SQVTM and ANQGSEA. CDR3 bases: TGCAGCGTGGGACAGGGTCCATATGGCTACACCTTC. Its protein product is CSVGQGPYGYTF. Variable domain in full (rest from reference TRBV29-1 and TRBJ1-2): SAVISQKPSRDICQRGTSLTIQCQVDSQVTMMFWYRQQPGQSLTLIATANQGSEATYESGFVIDKFPISRPNLTFSTLTVSNMSPEDSSIYLCSVGQGPYGYTFGSGTRLTVV.